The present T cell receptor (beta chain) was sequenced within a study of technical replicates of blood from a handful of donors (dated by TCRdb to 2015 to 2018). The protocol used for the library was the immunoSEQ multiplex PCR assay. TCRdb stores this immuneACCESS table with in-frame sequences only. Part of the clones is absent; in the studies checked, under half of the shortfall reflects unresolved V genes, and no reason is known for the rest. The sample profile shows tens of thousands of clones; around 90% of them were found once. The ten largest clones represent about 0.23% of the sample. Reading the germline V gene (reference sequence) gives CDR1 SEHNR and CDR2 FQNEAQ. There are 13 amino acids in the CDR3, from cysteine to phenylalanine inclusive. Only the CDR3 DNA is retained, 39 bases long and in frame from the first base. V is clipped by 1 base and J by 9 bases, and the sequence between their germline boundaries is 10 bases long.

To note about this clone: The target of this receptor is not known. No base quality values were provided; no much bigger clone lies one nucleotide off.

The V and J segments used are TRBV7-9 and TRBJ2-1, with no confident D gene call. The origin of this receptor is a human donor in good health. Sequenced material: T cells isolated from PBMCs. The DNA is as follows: TGTGCCAGCAGCTTAGTCTACCCGGGTGAGCAGTTCTTC. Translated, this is CASSLVYPGEQFF.